This entry lists 24 T cell receptor beta chains sequenced from one sample in a study of T cells in Graves' hyperthyroidism and ophthalmopathy (dated by TCRdb to 2018 to 2020). The receptor library was made with multiplex PCR. TCRdb names Illumina HiSeq 2000 as the instrument used. The TCR beta CDR3 regions were amplified from RNA transcripts. A first-round RT-PCR of the TCR CDR3 used the HTBI primer set with the Qiagen OneStep RT-PCR kit. The public reads were run again by TCRdb, first through fastp at Q25 and then through MiXCR, and only productive beta chains were kept. All rows with the same CDR3 protein become a single entry with the most common DNA and genes. The sample table contains approximately 610,000 distinct CDR3 sequences; only one count was recorded for 16% of them. Around 18% of the sample rests with the top ten. Sequencing used blood. The receptors were sampled from a woman in her late teens or twenties with Graves' hyperthyroidism.

This clonotype was seen many times. This chain links TRBV5-4 with TRBJ2-3; the match to TRBD2 covers 9 bases. The CDR3 covers 15 residues. V lost 4 bases to trimming and J lost 2 bases; unmatched junction nucleotides: 5. Looked up from germline, CDR1 is SGHNT and CDR2 is YYREEE (reference sequence). CDR3 region: CASSRLAGDTDTQYF. DNA of the CDR3: TGTGCCAGCAGCCGATTAGCGGGAGACACAGATACGCAGTATTTT. The whole variable domain, remainder taken from reference TRBV5-4 and TRBJ2-3, is ETGVTQSPTHLIKTRGQQVTLRCSSQSGHNTVSWYQQALGQGPQFIFQYYREEENGRGNFPPRFSGLQFPNYSSELNVNALELDDSALYLCASSRLAGDTDTQYFGPGTRLTVL.

There are a few counts of this clonotype. The gene calls are TRBV11-1 and TRBJ2-1; D is ambiguous. CDR1 is SGHAT, CDR2 FQDESV, per germline (reference sequence). The CDR3 extends over 16 amino acids. Trimming took 3 bases from V and 8 from J, leaving 20 bases between them. The CDR3 reads CASSFSAGRNRDEQFF. The CDR3 coding sequence is TGTGCCAGCAGCTTTTCGGCAGGAAGAAATAGAGATGAGCAGTTCTTC.

This rearrangement joins TRBV13 to TRBJ2-5, with unresolved D. The CDR3 loop spans 13 amino acids. CDR1 and CDR2 (germline): PRHDT, FYEKMQ (reference sequence). Trimming pared 1 base from V and 5 bases from J, leaving 8 bases between. CDR3 loop: CASSLEAVETQYF. The CDR3 coding sequence is TGTGCCAGCAGCTTAGAGGCAGTTGAGACCCAGTACTTC.

This clonotype was counted between two and nine times. The rearrangement uses TRBV20-1 and TRBJ1-1; no clear D. Trimming shortened V by 8 bases and J by 8 bases, and 21 bases separated the two germline ends. The CDR3 runs to 13 residues. Germline CDR1 and CDR2: DFQATT and SNEGSKA (reference sequence). The CDR3 nucleotides are TGCAGTTATAAGGCCTACAAGACCCCCGAAGCTTTCTTT. Its protein product is CSYKAYKTPEAFF.

J is TRBJ2-1 and V is TRBV6-5; 8 bases match TRBD2. Germline CDR1 reads MNHEY; CDR2 reads SVGAGI. V lost 5 bases, J lost 6 bases, and 9 bases stayed unmatched. The CDR3 is 15 amino acids. DNA of the CDR3: TGTGCCAGCAGTAACACGGGGGGGGCAGGCAATGAGCAGTTCTTC. Protein sequence: CASSNTGGAGNEQFF.

This rearrangement joins TRBV28 to TRBJ1-1; D ambiguous. Trimming took off 2 bases at V and 11 bases at J, with 9 bases between the two ends. The CDR3 contains 11 residues. Germline loops: CDR1 MDHEN, CDR2 SYDVKM. The CDR3 spells CASSLGFGAFF. The CDR3, as DNA: TGTGCCAGCAGTTTAGGATTCGGCGCTTTCTTT.

This chain links TRBV6-5 with TRBJ1-6; no clear D gene. In germline, CDR1 is MNHEY, CDR2 SVGAGI. Between the trimmed V and J ends, which lost 8 bases and 8 bases, there was a span of 16 bases. CDR3 length: 14 residues. CDR3 loop: CASCPRVVDSPLHF. Here the CDR3 DNA reads TGTGCCAGCTGTCCGAGAGTTGTAGATTCACCCCTCCACTTT.

The rearrangement links TRBV6-1 to TRBJ2-5; the D gene is possibly TRBD2 (5 bases). CDR1 and CDR2 from the germline V gene are MNHNS and SASEGT. This CDR3 region has 11 residues. V lost 7 bases, J lost 5 bases, and 8 bases lay in between. The CDR3 sequence is CASTLAETQYF. DNA for the CDR3: TGTGCCAGCACCCTAGCCGAGACCCAGTACTTC.

Comments on this clonotype: No conserved phenylalanine or tryptophan ends this CDR3, so it is likely a read error. The V gene is TRBV2, the J gene TRBJ1-5, with a possible D match to TRBD1 (5 bases). The germline V and J ends were trimmed by 3 bases and 2 bases, with 8 bases remaining between them. This CDR3 region has 14 residues. CDR1 and CDR2 (germline): SNHLY, FYNNEI. The CDR3: CASSDQGGNQPQHS. The CDR3, as DNA: TGTGCCAGCAGTGACCAAGGGGGCAATCAGCCCCAGCATTCT.

The V gene is TRBV12-3 or TRBV12-4, the J gene TRBJ2-2; D gene ambiguous. The germline V and J ends were trimmed by 6 bases and 4 bases, with 12 bases remaining between them. CDR3 length: 14 residues. This CDR3 reads CASSRPQVTGELFF. The CDR3, as DNA: TGTGCCAGCAGCCGTCCGCAGGTCACCGGGGAGCTGTTTTTT.

The chain has TRBV4-3 and TRBJ1-2; maybe TRBD1 (5 bases). CDR3 length: 15 amino acids. Between the trimmed V and J ends, which lost 3 bases and 6 bases, there was a span of 17 bases. Per the germline V gene, CDR1 is LGHNA and CDR2 is YSLEER. The CDR3 reads CASSQSLGRVHGYTF. CDR3 nucleotides: TGCGCCAGCAGCCAGTCCCTTGGCAGGGTGCATGGCTACACCTTC.

Ten or more counts support this clonotype. J is TRBJ2-7 and V is TRBV28; D perhaps matches TRBD2 (6 bases). The CDR3 is 15 amino acids. CDR1 is MDHEN, CDR2 SYDVKM, per germline. The germline V and J ends were trimmed by 2 bases and 0 bases, with 11 bases remaining between them. The CDR3 DNA reads TGTGCCAGCAGTTTAGGGGGAGGCTTCTCCTACGAGCAGTACTTC. Its protein product is CASSLGGGFSYEQYF.

A few counts support this clonotype. The rearrangement links TRBV5-1 to TRBJ1-1; D unclear. Trimming cost V 1 base and J 4 bases, with 11 bases left between them. The germline V gene has CDR1 SGHRS and CDR2 YFSETQ. This CDR3 comprises 14 residues. The CDR3 sequence: CASSLRLPGTEAFF. The CDR3, as DNA: TGCGCCAGCAGCTTGCGTCTCCCGGGCACTGAAGCTTTCTTT.

The chain recombines TRBV5-1 with TRBJ1-3; 7 nucleotides line up with TRBD1. Germline CDR1 and CDR2: SGHRS and YFSETQ. The CDR3 has 16 amino acids. The trim removed 4 bases at V and 0 bases at J, leaving 7 bases unmatched. The CDR3 sequence: CASSNSGTDSGNTIYF. Written as DNA, the CDR3 is TGCGCCAGCAGCAACTCCGGGACAGACTCTGGAAACACCATATATTTT.

This clonotype occurred many times. The chain links TRBV6-1 to TRBJ2-7, with a tentative D call TRBD2 (7 bases). The V and J ends lost 8 bases and 4 bases respectively, with 18 bases between them. CDR1 is MNHNS and CDR2 is SASEGT in the germline V gene. CDR3 size: 14 residues. CDR3 bases: TGTGCCAGCGCGATCAGGGGAGGGAGATACGAGCAGTACTTC. Amino acid sequence: CASAIRGGRYEQYF.

This clonotype was detected a few times. The chain recombines TRBV6-1 with TRBJ2-5, with no clear D. The CDR3 loop spans 13 amino acids. With 4 bases removed from V and 2 bases from J, the gap between germline ends came to 8 bases. CDR1 and CDR2 (germline): MNHNS, SASEGT. The CDR3, as DNA: TGTGCCAGCAGTGTACATTTTCAAGAGACCCAGTACTTC. The encoded protein is CASSVHFQETQYF.

Many counts were recorded for this clonotype. The chain combines TRBV7-9 with TRBJ2-7; TRBD2 matches 7 bases. V lost 5 bases to trimming and J lost 0 bases; unmatched junction nucleotides: 7. Germline V gene lookup returns CDR1 SEHNR and CDR2 FQNEAQ (reference sequence). This CDR3 is built from 15 residues. The CDR3 DNA sequence: TGTGCCAGCAGCCCCCGGGGAGGGAGCTCCTACGAGCAGTACTTC. Translating gives CASSPRGGSSYEQYF.

In its sample, this clonotype was seen a few times. The chain joins TRBV29-1 to TRBJ2-5; a weak D match, TRBD1 (6 bases). Trimming took 6 bases from V and 5 from J, leaving 13 bases between them. The length of the CDR3 is 12 residues. Germline values: CDR1 SQVTM, CDR2 ANQGSEA. CDR3 DNA sequence: TGCAGCGTGGCAGGGGTCGGGGAGACCCAGTACTTC. Residues: CSVAGVGETQYF.

This clonotype was detected many times. V and J are TRBV12-3 or TRBV12-4 and TRBJ2-7; 10 nucleotides match TRBD1. Trimming removed 2 bases from V and 7 bases from J; junction bases left unmatched: 5. The CDR3 length is 14 residues. DNA of the CDR3: TGTGCCAGCAGTTTACGACAGGGGGCGAGGGAGCAGTACTTC. Amino acids: CASSLRQGAREQYF.

This clonotype appeared a few times. This sequence joins TRBV30 and TRBJ2-1, with 9 bases lining up with TRBD2. Looked up from germline, CDR1 is GTSNPN and CDR2 is SVGIG (reference sequence). With 0 bases clipped from V and 6 bases from J, the junction kept 24 bases outside the gene matches. The CDR3 contains 21 residues. CDR3 nucleotide sequence: TGTGCCTGGAGTGTACGTGAGAGACAGGTCCACGCCCGACTAGCGGTCAATGAGCAGTTCTTC. Translation gives CAWSVRERQVHARLAVNEQFF. The full variable domain, in which reference TRBV30 and TRBJ2-1 provide the parts outside the CDR3, is SQTIHQWPATLVQPVGSPLSLECTVEGTSNPNLYWYRQAAGRGLQLLFYSVGIGQISSEVPQNLSASRPQDRQFILSSKKLLLSDSGFYLCAWSVRERQVHARLAVNEQFFGPGTRLTVL.

This chain joins TRBV12-3 or TRBV12-4 and TRBJ2-3; 8 bases align to TRBD2. V lost 5 bases and J lost 8; bases outside the gene matches: 12. This CDR3 is built from 15 residues. For the CDR3, the DNA is TGTGCCAGCAGTCCCACTAGCGGAAGCCTAGGTACGCAGTATTTT. Its protein is CASSPTSGSLGTQYF.

There are a few counts of this clonotype. The V and J genes are TRBV15 and TRBJ2-7; D is uncertain. Germline loops: CDR1 LNHNV, CDR2 YYDKDF (reference sequence). Trimming cost V 0 bases and J 2 bases, with 11 bases left between them. This CDR3 is built from 15 residues. The CDR3 spells CATSREPEGPYEQYF. As DNA, the CDR3 is TGTGCCACCAGCAGAGAACCAGAAGGACCCTACGAGCAGTACTTC.

This clonotype was found a few times. The J gene is TRBJ2-7, the V gene TRBV5-1, with 15 positions matching TRBD2. V shed 3 bases and J 5 bases; nucleotides not matched to a gene: 9. From germline, CDR1 is SGHRS and CDR2 YFSETQ. The CDR3 length is 17 residues. CDR3 nucleotide sequence: TGCGCCAGCAGCTCCGGACTAGCGGGGGGGCCGAACCACGAGCAGTACTTC. Encoded protein: CASSSGLAGGPNHEQYF.

The V and J genes are TRBV28 and TRBJ2-1; D gene ambiguous. The germline V gene has CDR1 MDHEN and CDR2 SYDVKM. This CDR3 has 11 residues. Between the trimmed V and J ends, which lost 10 bases and 8 bases, there was a span of 12 bases. DNA of the CDR3: TGTGCCACCTCGACTGGGTATGAGCAGTTCTTC. Protein sequence: CATSTGYEQFF.